This is a list of T cell receptor beta chains from one sample in a study of blood T cell repertoires in COVID-19. The assay was immunoSEQ multiplex PCR, and TCRdb's table has in-frame clones only and misses some. The sample holds approximately 470,000 clones; around 90% are singletons and the top ten take roughly 0.7%. Source material: PBMCs or T cells enriched from blood (not recorded which). These receptors came from a woman between 18 and 30 years old who had recovered from COVID-19. The CDR3 runs from the conserved cysteine through the conserved F or W. The order of the fields is V gene, clone size, D gene, J gene, CDR3 DNA, CDR3 protein. D genes are given only for firm matches. Expanded clones get a size class; other rows say once, few or many, or leave the size out.

V: TRBV4-1
size: .
D: TRBD2
J: TRBJ2-2
DNA: TGCGCCAGCAGCCAAGGAAGCGGGGGGGCTCGGACCGGGGAGCTGTTTTTT
CDR3: CASSQGSGGARTGELFF

V: TRBV5-1
size: .
D: TRBD2
J: TRBJ2-3
DNA: TGCGCCAGCAGCTTGGGGCTAGCGGGGTCCATGGATACGCAGTATTTT
CDR3: CASSLGLAGSMDTQYF

V: TRBV6-5
size: .
D: .
J: TRBJ2-5
DNA: TGTGCCAGCAGTTCCCACTACAGGGAAGAGACCCAGTACTTC
CDR3: CASSSHYREETQYF

V: TRBV19
size: .
D: .
J: TRBJ1-1
DNA: TGTGCCAGTAGTGTGGACAGTGTGACTGAAGCTTTCTTT
CDR3: CASSVDSVTEAFF

V: TRBV29-1
size: .
D: TRBD1
J: TRBJ2-4
DNA: TGCAGCGCCAGGGGTACAGGGGGGTCGAACATTCAGTACTTC
CDR3: CSARGTGGSNIQYF

V: TRBV19
size: .
D: TRBD1
J: TRBJ1-1
DNA: TGTGCCAGTAGGTGGGACAGGGAGGGTATTAACGCTGAAGCTTTCTTT
CDR3: CASRWDREGINAEAFF

V: TRBV11-2
size: .
D: .
J: TRBJ1-1
DNA: TGTGCCAGCAGCCCAGGAGGATACGGGTTATTCTTT
CDR3: CASSPGGYGLFF

V: TRBV4-1
size: .
D: TRBD2
J: TRBJ2-5
DNA: TGCGCCAGCAGCCCATGGACTAGCGGGCTAGGTGAGACCCAGTACTTC
CDR3: CASSPWTSGLGETQYF

V: TRBV30
size: .
D: .
J: TRBJ1-2
DNA: TGTGCCTGGAGTATCGGGGCTAACTATGGCTACACCTTC
CDR3: CAWSIGANYGYTF

V: TRBV5-1
size: .
D: TRBD1
J: TRBJ1-2
DNA: TGCGCCAGCAGCAGGGCAGGACAGGGTAATGATGGCTACACCTTC
CDR3: CASSRAGQGNDGYTF

V: TRBV5-1
size: .
D: TRBD1
J: TRBJ1-1
DNA: TGCGCCAGCAGTCTTTTGACAGGGGAAGCTTTCTTT
CDR3: CASSLLTGEAFF

V: TRBV28
size: .
D: .
J: TRBJ1-1
DNA: TGTGCCAGCAGTTCAGGGTCTGGAGACACTGAAGCTTTCTTT
CDR3: CASSSGSGDTEAFF

V: TRBV2
size: .
D: TRBD1
J: TRBJ1-5
DNA: TGTGCCAGCAGCCAGGGGGCTAGGTATCAGCCCCAGCATTTT
CDR3: CASSQGARYQPQHF

V: TRBV5-1
size: .
D: .
J: TRBJ2-7
DNA: TGCGCCAGCAGCTTGGGAACAGCAACCTACGAGCAGTACTTC
CDR3: CASSLGTATYEQYF

V: TRBV7-6
size: once
D: .
J: TRBJ2-1
DNA: TGTGCCAGCAGCTTATTCCCGGGTCAGTCGAAGTCCTACAATGAGCAGTTCTTC
CDR3: CASSLFPGQSKSYNEQFF

V: TRBV7-9
size: .
D: TRBD2
J: TRBJ2-7
DNA: TGTGCCAGCAGCCCTAGGGGAGGGTACGAGCAGTACTTC
CDR3: CASSPRGGYEQYF

V: TRBV30
size: .
D: TRBD1
J: TRBJ1-1
DNA: TGTGCCTGTTCGACAGGGGGAGGCCTGAACACTGAAGCTTTCTTT
CDR3: CACSTGGGLNTEAFF

V: TRBV7-2
size: .
D: .
J: TRBJ2-1
DNA: TGTGCCAGCAGCTTATTCGAGAATGAGCAGTTCTTC
CDR3: CASSLFENEQFF

V: TRBV12-5
size: .
D: .
J: TRBJ1-1
DNA: TGTGCTAGTGGTTTGCGGGTGGGCACTGAAGCTTTCTTT
CDR3: CASGLRVGTEAFF

V: TRBV7-2
size: .
D: TRBD1
J: TRBJ1-2
DNA: TGTGCCAGCAGCTTAGATCGTCCAGGGGGGTTGAGCTATGGCTACACCTTC
CDR3: CASSLDRPGGLSYGYTF

V: TRBV24-1
size: .
D: TRBD2
J: TRBJ2-1
DNA: TGTGCCACCAGTGCGCCCGAACGGGGGGGTTCGAATGAGCAGTTCTTC
CDR3: CATSAPERGGSNEQFF

V: TRBV5-4
size: .
D: .
J: TRBJ1-3
DNA: TGTGCCAGCAGCTTGGGAGGTCAGGGGGGAAACACCATATATTTT
CDR3: CASSLGGQGGNTIYF

V: TRBV19
size: .
D: .
J: TRBJ1-1
DNA: TGTGCCAGTAGTCCCTTCGGCGAGGACACTGAAGCTTTCTTT
CDR3: CASSPFGEDTEAFF

V: TRBV10-3
size: .
D: TRBD1
J: TRBJ2-7
DNA: TGTGCCATCAGGGGGACAGGGGACATCTACGAGCAGTACTTC
CDR3: CAIRGTGDIYEQYF

V: TRBV6-5
size: .
D: .
J: TRBJ2-1
DNA: TGTGCCAGCAGTCCCCTAAATGAGCAGTTCTTC
CDR3: CASSPLNEQFF

V: TRBV4-2
size: .
D: TRBD2
J: TRBJ2-1
DNA: TGTGCCAGCAGCCAGGTGGGACTAGCGGGGGGGTACAATGAGCAGTTCTTC
CDR3: CASSQVGLAGGYNEQFF

V: TRBV19
size: few
D: .
J: TRBJ1-3
DNA: TGTGCCAGTAGTATTCCTCTCTCTGGAAACACCATATATTTT
CDR3: CASSIPLSGNTIYF

V: TRBV7-9
size: .
D: .
J: TRBJ2-1
DNA: TGTGCCAGCAGCTTTCAGGGTACCCATGAGCAGTTCTTC
CDR3: CASSFQGTHEQFF

V: TRBV5-1
size: once
D: TRBD1
J: TRBJ2-3
DNA: TGCGCCAGCAGCTTACTCGGACAGGAGAGCACAGATACGCAGTATTTT
CDR3: CASSLLGQESTDTQYF

V: TRBV5-6
size: .
D: .
J: TRBJ1-1
DNA: TGTGCCAGCAGCTTTGGGTCAGGCAAGAACACTGAAGCTTTCTTT
CDR3: CASSFGSGKNTEAFF

V: TRBV11-3
size: .
D: .
J: TRBJ2-1
DNA: TGTGCCAGCAGCTTAGGGGATAGGGAGACGCAGTTCTTC
CDR3: CASSLGDRETQFF

V: TRBV12-3/TRBV12-4
size: few
D: .
J: TRBJ2-1
DNA: TGTGCCAGCAGTTTATATAGACCGGGTGAGCAGTTCTTC
CDR3: CASSLYRPGEQFF